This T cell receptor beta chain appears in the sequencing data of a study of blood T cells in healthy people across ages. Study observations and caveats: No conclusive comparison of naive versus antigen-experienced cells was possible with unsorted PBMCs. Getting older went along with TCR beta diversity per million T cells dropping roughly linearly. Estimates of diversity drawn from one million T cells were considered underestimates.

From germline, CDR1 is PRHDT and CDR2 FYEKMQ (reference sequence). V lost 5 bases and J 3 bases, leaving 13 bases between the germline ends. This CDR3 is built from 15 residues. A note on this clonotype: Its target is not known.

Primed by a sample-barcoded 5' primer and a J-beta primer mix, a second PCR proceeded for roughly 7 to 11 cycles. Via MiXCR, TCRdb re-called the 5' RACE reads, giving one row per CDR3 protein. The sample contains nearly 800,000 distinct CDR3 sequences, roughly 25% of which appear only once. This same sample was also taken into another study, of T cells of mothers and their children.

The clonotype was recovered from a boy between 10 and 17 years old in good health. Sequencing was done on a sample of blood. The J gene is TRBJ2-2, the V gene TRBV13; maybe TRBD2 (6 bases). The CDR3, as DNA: TGTGCCAGCAGCCCCCCTAGCGTTTACACCGGGGAGCTGTTTTTT. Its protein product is CASSPPSVYTGELFF.